A selection of T cell receptor beta chains follows, all from one sample in a study of cytomegalovirus exposure and HLA in healthy donors. Some clones are missing from TCRdb's copy, which holds only in-frame ones; the method was immunoSEQ multiplex PCR. The listing contains around 150,000 clones. Sequencing input: PBMCs. These receptors were collected from a woman aged 60 to 75 in good health and CMV-seronegative. Each CDR3 is given with its conserved first and last residue. D genes are given only for firm matches.

CASSLAQGLGNTIYF	TGTGCCAGCAGCTTAGCGCAGGGACTTGGAAACACCATATATTTT	TRBV7-9	-	TRBJ1-3	15
CASSLGTGNEQFF	TGTGCCAGCAGCTTGGGCACAGGCAATGAGCAGTTCTTC	TRBV5-5	-	TRBJ2-1	13
CASSPRGRVIRISNQPQHF	TGTGCCAGCAGTCCACGAGGCAGGGTGATTCGTATTAGCAATCAGCCCCAGCATTTT	TRBV27	-	TRBJ1-5	19
CASSEAAWGRGTYNEQFF	TGTGCCAGCAGTGAAGCCGCTTGGGGGCGGGGGACCTACAATGAGCAGTTCTTC	TRBV6-1	-	TRBJ2-1	18
CASSYGGGSSGYTF	TGTGCCAGCAGTTACGGGGGCGGAAGTAGTGGCTACACCTTC	TRBV6-5	-	TRBJ1-2	14
CASSLGGVGSLTF	TGTGCCAGCAGCTTAGGTGGCGTCGGGTCCCTCACCTTC	TRBV7-3	-	TRBJ1-2	13
CASSLAASSYNEQFF	TGTGCCAGCAGCTTAGCGGCTAGCTCCTACAATGAGCAGTTCTTC	TRBV7-2	-	TRBJ2-1	15
CASSYSTGGVGTEAFF	TGTGCCAGCAGTTACTCCACAGGGGGCGTTGGCACTGAAGCTTTCTTT	TRBV6-5	TRBD1	TRBJ1-1	16
CASSYSQGLYYEQYF	TGTGCCAGCAGTTACTCACAGGGGCTCTACTACGAGCAGTACTTC	TRBV6-6	TRBD1	TRBJ2-7	15
CASSLATQQTQYF	TGCGCCAGCAGCCTAGCTACCCAACAGACCCAGTACTTC	TRBV4-1	-	TRBJ2-5	13
CASSVGGSTDTQYF	TGTGCCAGCAGTGTGGGGGGGTCCACAGATACGCAGTATTTT	TRBV25-1	TRBD2	TRBJ2-3	14
CASSVAPMNTEAFF	TGTGCCAGCAGCGTAGCCCCAATGAACACTGAAGCTTTCTTT	TRBV9	-	TRBJ1-1	14
CASSLAFGGGPYEQYF	TGTGCCAGCAGCTTGGCCTTCGGAGGGGGCCCCTACGAGCAGTACTTC	TRBV5-5	-	TRBJ2-7	16
CASSSQRGAFYEQYF	TGTGCCAGCAGCTCACAGCGGGGGGCATTCTACGAGCAGTACTTC	TRBV7-2	TRBD2	TRBJ2-7	15
CASSIGLVRDTQYF	TGCGCCAGCAGCATCGGACTAGTTAGAGATACGCAGTATTTT	TRBV5-1	TRBD2	TRBJ2-3	14